Presented here are 21 T cell receptor beta chains from one specimen sequenced in a study of early T cells in non-severe SARS-CoV-2 infection. TCRdb processed the 5' RACE reads anew with MiXCR; each CDR3 protein has one entry. This table has 55,000 to 70,000 distinct CDR3 sequences, 4.5% to 7% appearing once. The sample comprised whole blood. The receptor source for this set is an adult who was a healthcare worker with PCR-confirmed SARS-CoV-2 infection or an uninfected control (not recorded which).

The table lists this clonotype with many counts. The V call is TRBV12-3 or TRBV12-4, the J call TRBJ1-6; TRBD1 is a possible D gene (5 bases). CDR3 size: 17 residues. V dropped 6 bases and J dropped 9 bases, with 24 bases sitting between them. Written as DNA, the CDR3 is TGTGCCAGCAGCCCCGGGACGCGAAGGGAGTGGAGTTCACCCCTCCACTTT. It codes for CASSPGTRREWSSPLHF.

This clonotype showed up many times. The J gene is TRBJ2-5, the V gene TRBV20-1; 11 nucleotides line up with TRBD2. V gave up 0 bases and J gave up 5 bases; unmatched junction bases: 5. From germline, CDR1 is DFQATT and CDR2 SNEGSKA (reference sequence). The CDR3 is 15 amino acids. CDR3: CSARDSGGAMETQYF. CDR3 DNA: TGCAGTGCTAGAGATAGCGGGGGGGCTATGGAGACCCAGTACTTC.

The chain couples TRBV6-2 or TRBV6-3 to TRBJ1-2, with a weak D call TRBD1 (6 bases). Per germline, CDR1 MNHEY and CDR2 SVGEGT. V lost 2 bases to trimming and J lost 4 bases, with 14 bases between them. The CDR3 spans 15 residues. The CDR3 loop is CASSYPGVGTYGYTF. CDR3 in DNA: TGTGCCAGCAGTTACCCAGGGGTCGGCACCTATGGCTACACCTTC.

This clonotype was seen many times. The chain joins TRBV12-3 or TRBV12-4 to TRBJ2-3, with 7 bases that match TRBD1. V dropped 5 bases and J dropped 1; count of bases not matched to a gene: 6. The CDR3 sequence is 15 residues long. The CDR3 reads CASSRNTGGTDTQYF. CDR3 in DNA: TGTGCCAGCAGTCGAAACACAGGGGGCACAGATACGCAGTATTTT.

The rearrangement joins TRBV4-2 to TRBJ2-5; D remains unclear. The CDR3 loop spans 14 amino acids. Germline CDR1 and CDR2: LGHNA and YNFKEQ. V was trimmed by 0 bases and J by 4 bases, leaving 9 bases between them. CDR3: CASSQDPVLETQYF. In DNA, the CDR3 is TGTGCCAGCAGCCAAGATCCTGTGTTAGAGACCCAGTACTTC.

This clonotype was seen many times. The chain combines TRBV12-3 or TRBV12-4 with TRBJ2-5; D may correspond to TRBD1 or TRBD2 (5 bases each). V dropped 6 bases and J dropped 7 bases, with 9 bases sitting between them. CDR3 length: 11 residues. CDR3 sequence (DNA): TGTGCCAGCAGCGGGGCCTGGACCCAGTACTTC. Residues: CASSGAWTQYF.

This clonotype has ten or more counts. This sequence joins TRBV20-1 and TRBJ2-7; D uncertain. With 6 bases removed from V and 0 bases from J, the gap between germline ends came to 15 bases. Germline CDR1 and CDR2: DFQATT and SNEGSKA (reference sequence). CDR3 length: 14 residues. The CDR3 reads CSARQLSVSYEQYF. The CDR3 DNA reads TGCAGTGCCCGGCAGCTCTCAGTCTCCTACGAGCAGTACTTC.

The table lists this clonotype with many counts. V and J are TRBV4-2 and TRBJ1-4; D unresolved. CDR1 and CDR2 from the germline V gene are LGHNA and YNFKEQ. The CDR3 is made up of 16 amino acids. The V end lost 1 base, the J end lost 0 bases, and 9 bases lay between the germline ends. DNA for the CDR3: TGTGCCAGCAGCCAAGTTGGCGGATCAACTAATGAAAAACTGTTTTTT. This gives the protein CASSQVGGSTNEKLFF.

This clonotype was seen many times. The V gene is TRBV12-5, the J gene TRBJ1-1; D not certain. This CDR3 is built from 13 residues. The ends were cut back, 2 bases at V and 6 bases at J, with 10 bases in the middle. Germline V gene sequence: CDR1 LGHNT, CDR2 FRNRAP. The CDR3, as DNA: TGTGCTAGTGGTTTGTCGTATGGGCCTGAAGCTTTCTTT. Amino acids: CASGLSYGPEAFF.

This clonotype was observed at least ten times. The rearrangement joins TRBV6-5 to TRBJ2-7; D may be TRBD2 (6 bases). The CDR3 is 15 residues long. The V end lost 5 bases, the J end lost 0 bases, and 14 bases lay between the germline ends. The germline V gene encodes CDR1 MNHEY and CDR2 SVGAGI. The CDR3 coding sequence is TGTGCCAGCAGTCGAAACCGGGACTCCTCCTACGAGCAGTACTTC. Translated, it gives CASSRNRDSSYEQYF.

This clonotype was recorded many times. J is TRBJ2-5 and V is TRBV30; 13 bases match TRBD2. Per germline, CDR1 GTSNPN and CDR2 SVGIG (reference sequence). The V and J ends lost 5 bases and 4 bases, in that order; junction bases with no gene match: 4. This CDR3 spans 14 amino acids. The CDR3 protein is CAWGTSGEGETQYF. In DNA, the CDR3 is TGTGCCTGGGGGACTAGCGGGGAAGGAGAGACCCAGTACTTC. The full variable domain, completed using reference TRBV30 and TRBJ2-5, is SQTIHQWPATLVQPVGSPLSLECTVEGTSNPNLYWYRQAAGRGLQLLFYSVGIGQISSEVPQNLSASRPQDRQFILSSKKLLLSDSGFYLCAWGTSGEGETQYFGPGTRLLVL.

This clonotype was counted at least ten times. V usage is TRBV5-1 and J usage is TRBJ2-1, with D tentatively TRBD1 (5 bases). The V gene's germline CDR1 is SGHRS and CDR2 YFSETQ. Trimming shortened V by 0 bases and J by 3 bases, and 10 bases separated the two germline ends. The CDR3 extends over 15 amino acids. The CDR3 loop is CASSLDSGHYNEQFF. In nucleotides, the CDR3 is TGCGCCAGCAGCTTGGATTCAGGGCACTACAATGAGCAGTTCTTC.

This clonotype was counted many times. The rearrangement joins TRBV6-6 to TRBJ1-2; perhaps TRBD1 as D (6 bases). The V gene lost 6 bases and the J gene lost 8 bases, with 22 bases spanning the gap. CDR1 and CDR2 (germline): MNHNY, SVGAGI (reference sequence). CDR3 length: 15 amino acids. CDR3: CASRDPGTPARGYTF. CDR3 bases: TGTGCCAGCAGGGACCCCGGGACACCCGCCCGGGGCTACACCTTC.

This clonotype was counted ten times or more. The chain has TRBV20-1 and TRBJ2-7; no clear D gene. Germline CDR1 and CDR2: DFQATT and SNEGSKA (reference sequence). This CDR3 contains 14 residues. V lost 1 base and J lost 3, with 13 bases in between. CDR3 coding DNA: TGCAGTGCTAGAGCCCCGACCCAGGACTACGAGCAGTACTTC. Protein product: CSARAPTQDYEQYF.

This clonotype was counted many times. This chain joins TRBV19 and TRBJ1-6, with a tentative D call TRBD1 (6 bases). CDR1 and CDR2 from the germline V gene are LNHDA and SQIVND (reference sequence). The CDR3 consists of 14 residues. Deletions cut 6 bases from V and 9 bases from J, with 15 bases between. CDR3 bases: TGTGCCAGTAGGCCCGCCACAGGGACTTCACCCCTCCACTTT. Amino acids: CASRPATGTSPLHF.

This clonotype was observed at least ten times. The chain links TRBV20-1 to TRBJ2-1; TRBD1 agrees at 7 bases. The CDR3 consists of 16 residues. Looked up from germline, CDR1 is DFQATT and CDR2 is SNEGSKA (reference sequence). V trimming: 1 base; J trimming: 9 bases; junction bases outside the gene matches: 15. CDR3 bases: TGCAGTGCTAGAGTACAGGAGAACAGGGGTCAAGCTGAGCAGTTCTTC. This translates into CSARVQENRGQAEQFF.

This clonotype was counted between two and nine times. The chain uses TRBV29-1 and TRBJ1-1; weak D call: TRBD1 (6 bases). V lost 7 bases to trimming and J lost 8 bases, with 8 bases between them. Germline CDR1 and CDR2: SQVTM and ANQGSEA. The CDR3 has 9 amino acids. The chain's CDR3 is CSGGTEAFF. CDR3 DNA sequence: TGCAGCGGCGGGACAGAAGCTTTCTTT. Variable domain in full (rest from reference TRBV29-1 and TRBJ1-1): SAVISQKPSRDICQRGTSLTIQCQVDSQVTMMFWYRQQPGQSLTLIATANQGSEATYESGFVIDKFPISRPNLTFSTLTVSNMSPEDSSIYLCSGGTEAFFGQGTRLTVV.

This clonotype has only a few counts. The J gene is TRBJ1-1, the V gene TRBV20-1; the match to TRBD1 covers 7 bases. V shed 6 bases and J 0 bases; nucleotides not matched to a gene: 7. CDR3 length equals 14 residues. Looked up from germline, CDR1 is DFQATT and CDR2 is SNEGSKA (reference sequence). The CDR3, as DNA: TGCAGTGCAAGGACAGGTAGGATGAACACTGAAGCTTTCTTT. Its protein is CSARTGRMNTEAFF.

There are many counts of this clonotype. The CDR3 coding sequence is TGTGCCAGCAGCCCTGGGACAGGGGACGGCTACACCTTC. This translates into CASSPGTGDGYTF. The chain couples TRBV6-2 or TRBV6-3 to TRBJ1-2; TRBD1 aligns across 10 bases. The CDR3 length is 13 residues. Germline V gene sequence: CDR1 MNHEY, CDR2 SVGEGT. The V and J ends lost 6 bases and 8 bases, in that order; junction bases with no gene match: 6.

This clonotype has ten or more counts. The chain recombines TRBV12-3 or TRBV12-4 with TRBJ2-1, with 12 bases that match TRBD2. CDR3 length: 15 amino acids. V was clipped by 3 bases and J by 8 bases; unmatched bases: 5. CDR3 bases: TGTGCCAGCAGTTTCGGACTAGCGGGAAGCTATGAGCAGTTCTTC. It is translated as CASSFGLAGSYEQFF.

The J gene is TRBJ2-6, the V gene TRBV4-2; no firm D call. Trimming cost V 1 base and J 4 bases, with 11 bases left between them. This CDR3 region has 16 residues. Germline CDR1 reads LGHNA; CDR2 reads YNFKEQ. This chain's CDR3 is CASSQGTAAGANVLTF. The CDR3 DNA reads TGTGCCAGCAGCCAAGGGACGGCAGCAGGGGCCAACGTCCTGACTTTC.